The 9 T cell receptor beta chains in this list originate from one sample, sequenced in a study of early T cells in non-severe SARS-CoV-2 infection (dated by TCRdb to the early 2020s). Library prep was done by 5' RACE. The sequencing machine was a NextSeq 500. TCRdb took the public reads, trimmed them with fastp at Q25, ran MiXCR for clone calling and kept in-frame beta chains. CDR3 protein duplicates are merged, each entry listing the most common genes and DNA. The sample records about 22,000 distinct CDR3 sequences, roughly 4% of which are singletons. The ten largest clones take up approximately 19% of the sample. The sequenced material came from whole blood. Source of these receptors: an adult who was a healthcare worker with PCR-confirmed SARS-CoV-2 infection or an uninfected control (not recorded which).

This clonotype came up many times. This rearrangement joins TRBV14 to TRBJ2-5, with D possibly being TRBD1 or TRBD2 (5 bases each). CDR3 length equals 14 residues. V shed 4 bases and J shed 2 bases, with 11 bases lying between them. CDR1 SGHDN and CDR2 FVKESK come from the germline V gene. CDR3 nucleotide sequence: TGTGCCAGCAGCCCCGGGACGGCACAAGAGACCCAGTACTTC. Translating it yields CASSPGTAQETQYF.

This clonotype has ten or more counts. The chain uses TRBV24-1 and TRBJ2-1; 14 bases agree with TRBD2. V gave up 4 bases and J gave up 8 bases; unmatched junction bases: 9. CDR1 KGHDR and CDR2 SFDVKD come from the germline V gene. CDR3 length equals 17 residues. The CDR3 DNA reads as TGTGCCACCAGTGAACGACTAGCGGGAGGGCCCGGGGATGAGCAGTTCTTC. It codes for CATSERLAGGPGDEQFF.

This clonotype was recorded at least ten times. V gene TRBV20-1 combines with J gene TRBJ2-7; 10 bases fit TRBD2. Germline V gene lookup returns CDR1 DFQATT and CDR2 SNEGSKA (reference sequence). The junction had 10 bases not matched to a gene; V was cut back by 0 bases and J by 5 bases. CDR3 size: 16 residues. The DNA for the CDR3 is TGCAGTGCTAGAGATTTGGCTAGCGGGAGAAGGGACGAGCAGTACTTC. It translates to CSARDLASGRRDEQYF.

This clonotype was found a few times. CDR3 amino acids: CASSLASGGSHYGYTF. The CDR3, as DNA: TGCGCCAGCAGCTTGGCTTCGGGGGGCTCGCACTATGGCTACACCTTC. The chain links TRBV5-1 to TRBJ1-2, with D possibly matching TRBD1 (6 bases). Germline V lookup: CDR1 SGHRS, CDR2 YFSETQ. V lost 0 bases, J lost 3 bases, and 15 bases lay in between. CDR3 size: 16 residues.

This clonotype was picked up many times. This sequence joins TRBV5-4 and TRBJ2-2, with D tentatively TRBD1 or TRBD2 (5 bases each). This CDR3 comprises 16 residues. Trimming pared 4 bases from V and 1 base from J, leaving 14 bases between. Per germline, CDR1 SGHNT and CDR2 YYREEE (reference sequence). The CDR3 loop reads CASSLTGGRNTGELFF. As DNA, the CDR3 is TGTGCCAGCAGCCTTACAGGAGGCAGGAACACCGGGGAGCTGTTTTTT.

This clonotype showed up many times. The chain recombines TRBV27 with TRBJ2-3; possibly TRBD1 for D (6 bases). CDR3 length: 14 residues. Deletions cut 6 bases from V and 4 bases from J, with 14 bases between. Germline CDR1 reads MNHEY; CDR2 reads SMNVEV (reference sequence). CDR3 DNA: TGTGCCAGCAGCTCCTCCACAGGGCCAGATACGCAGTATTTT. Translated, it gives CASSSSTGPDTQYF.

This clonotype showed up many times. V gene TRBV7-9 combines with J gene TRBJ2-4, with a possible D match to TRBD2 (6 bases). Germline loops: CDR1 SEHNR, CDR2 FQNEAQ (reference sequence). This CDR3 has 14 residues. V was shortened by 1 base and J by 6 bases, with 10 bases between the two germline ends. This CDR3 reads CASSLVGGGNIQYF. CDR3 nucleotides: TGTGCCAGCAGCTTAGTGGGGGGAGGAAACATTCAGTACTTC.

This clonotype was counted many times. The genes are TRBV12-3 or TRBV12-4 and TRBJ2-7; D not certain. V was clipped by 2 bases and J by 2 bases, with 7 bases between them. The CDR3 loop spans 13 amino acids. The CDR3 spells CASSLKVTYEQYF. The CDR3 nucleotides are TGTGCCAGCAGTTTAAAGGTAACCTACGAGCAGTACTTC.

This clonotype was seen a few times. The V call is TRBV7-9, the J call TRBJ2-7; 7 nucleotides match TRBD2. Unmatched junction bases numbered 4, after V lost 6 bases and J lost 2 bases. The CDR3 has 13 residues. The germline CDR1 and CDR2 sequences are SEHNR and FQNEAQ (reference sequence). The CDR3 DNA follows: TGTGCCAGCAGAGACGGACTAGCCTACGAGCAGTACTTC. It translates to CASRDGLAYEQYF.